This TCR beta chain was sequenced in a study of blood T cell repertoires in COVID-19. Background on the study: Samples taken during acute and convalescent COVID-19 were collected in the United States, Italy and Spain. PBMCs, B-cell-depleted T cells, or T cells were the source of the cDNA or gDNA that made up the material.

While infection was still active, Seattle patients were enrolled and then followed longitudinally. Authors' processing steps: For nucleated cells, counts were estimated from reference gene primer amplification. Sequencing was performed with immunoSEQ multiplex PCR; in TCRdb, only in-frame clones are kept and a portion is missing. That table furnishes V, J and clone size, whereas the DNA furnished D and trimming. The sample consists of about 80,000 clones, approximately 78% of them appearing once. This CDR3 has 12 residues. Deletions cut 5 bases from V and 8 bases from J, with 9 bases between. The germline gives CDR1 SEHNR, CDR2 FQNEAQ (reference sequence). This clone came up a few times.

Specimen: peripheral blood. This chain uses TRBV7-9 with TRBJ1-4; D not resolved. The receptor's source is a man between 60 and 75 years old with COVID-19, enrolled during active disease. The CDR3: CASSINTEKLFF. CDR3 nucleotide sequence: TGTGCCAGCAGCATAAACACCGAAAAACTGTTTTTT.